These 14 T cell receptor beta chains were all obtained from the same sample, sequenced in a study of preoperative IRX-2 immunotherapy in early breast cancer. Sequencing was performed with immunoSEQ multiplex PCR; in TCRdb, only in-frame clones are kept and a portion is missing. The data contain approximately 2,700 clones, around 77% of them singletons. Treatment here: preoperative locoregional IRX-2 cytokine immunotherapy. The sample in question was tumor tissue, obtained after IRX-2 immunotherapy. The receptors originated from a human donor with breast cancer.

The chain carries TRBV10-3 and TRBJ1-5; D unclear. Germline V gene lookup returns CDR1 ENHRY and CDR2 SYGVKD. Trimming stripped 2 bases from V and 4 bases from J, with 3 bases between. This CDR3 region has 12 residues. CDR3 region: CAISEGNQPQHF. DNA of the CDR3: TGTGCCATCAGTGAGGGGAATCAGCCCCAGCATTTT.

V is TRBV6-8 and J is TRBJ2-7; unclear D gene. This CDR3 is built from 12 residues. V was cut by 6 bases and J by 2 bases, with 8 bases left in between. The germline CDR1 and CDR2 sequences are MNHGY and SAAAGT. The CDR3 is CASSAGAYEQYF. The CDR3 region has the DNA TGTGCCAGCAGCGCCGGAGCCTACGAGCAGTACTTC.

The V gene is TRBV28, the J gene TRBJ2-3; possibly TRBD2 for D (7 bases). Germline CDR1 reads MDHEN; CDR2 reads SYDVKM. This CDR3 is built from 14 residues. V shed 8 bases and J shed 2 bases, with 14 bases lying between them. This chain's CDR3 is CASQRGGNTDTQYF. The CDR3 DNA is TGTGCCAGCCAAAGGGGGGGGAACACAGATACGCAGTATTTT.

The J gene is TRBJ1-3, the V gene TRBV23-1, with D hard to call. TRBV23-1 is an ORF for which the function is uncertain. V lost 2 bases and J lost 4, with 6 bases in between. The CDR3 totals 13 residues. CDR3 loop: CASSQDVGNTIYF. CDR3 in DNA: TGCGCCAGCAGTCAAGATGTCGGAAACACCATATATTTT.

The chain couples TRBV6-8 to TRBJ2-7; the match to TRBD1 covers 9 bases. The germline gives CDR1 MNHGY, CDR2 SAAAGT. The V segment lost 0 bases and the J segment 3 bases; nucleotides outside the gene matches: 0. The CDR3 is made up of 14 amino acids. The CDR3 coding sequence is TGTGCCAGCAGTTACTCGACAGGGGGCTACGAGCAGTACGTC. Translated, it gives CASSYSTGGYEQYV.

V usage is TRBV11-3 and J usage is TRBJ1-2, with 8 bases lining up with TRBD1. V lost 5 bases to trimming and J lost 0 bases; unmatched junction nucleotides: 5. Germline V lookup: CDR1 SGHNT, CDR2 YENEEA. There are 15 residues in the CDR3. Here the CDR3 reads CASSRRTGPNYGYTF. The CDR3 bases are TGTGCCAGCAGCCGAAGGACAGGGCCTAACTATGGCTACACCTTC.

This clone showed up just once. This chain connects TRBV19 to TRBJ2-3; D unresolved. The CDR3 consists of 13 residues. Germline CDR1 LNHDA, CDR2 SQIVND (reference sequence). V was cut by 5 bases and J by 4 bases, with 10 bases left in between. In nucleotides, the CDR3 is TGTGCCAGTAGTTGGCAGGAGCCAGATACGCAGTATTTT. It translates to CASSWQEPDTQYF.

This clone showed up just a few times. The V gene is TRBV6-8, the J gene TRBJ2-2, with D possibly being TRBD2 (6 bases). The CDR3 runs to 12 residues. Trimming removed 4 bases from V and 7 bases from J, with 7 bases in between. CDR1 and CDR2 from the germline V gene are MNHGY and SAAAGT. CDR3 residues: CASSLGGGELFF. Written as DNA, the CDR3 is TGTGCCAGCAGTTTGGGGGGCGGGGAGCTGTTTTTT.

J is TRBJ1-4 and V is TRBV6-8, with D possibly TRBD1 on 5 matching bases. The CDR3 covers 16 residues. Germline CDR1 is MNHGY and CDR2 is SAAAGT. V was trimmed by 5 bases and J by 8 bases, leaving 21 bases between them. CDR3 sequence: CASSQTPGTPSEKLFF. CDR3 nucleotides: TGTGCCAGCAGTCAGACACCCGGGACCCCGTCGGAAAAACTGTTTTTT.

J is TRBJ2-7 and V is TRBV14; the D gene is possibly TRBD2 (6 bases). The CDR3 has 18 amino acids. Germline CDR1 SGHDN, CDR2 FVKESK. The ends were cut back, 3 bases at V and 2 bases at J, with 23 bases in the middle. CDR3 residues: CASSHSNPTRTDTYEQYF. In nucleotides, the CDR3 is TGTGCCAGCAGCCATAGCAACCCGACTAGGACGGATACCTACGAGCAGTACTTC.

The chain links TRBV29-1 to TRBJ1-4; TRBD1 is a possible D gene (5 bases). Trimming removed 3 bases from V and 8 bases from J, with 10 bases in between. From germline, CDR1 is SQVTM and CDR2 ANQGSEA. The CDR3 totals 12 residues. For the CDR3, the DNA is TGCAGCGTTGACCAGGGCGGGGAAAAACTGTTTTTT. Encoded protein: CSVDQGGEKLFF.

V usage is TRBV23-1 and J usage is TRBJ1-1, with a possible D match to TRBD1 (5 bases). TRBV23-1 is placed among ORFs of uncertain function. The CDR3 is made up of 18 amino acids. V was cut by 2 bases and J by 7 bases, with 26 bases left in between. The CDR3 protein is CASSQPAEGRDSPGEAFF. DNA for the CDR3: TGCGCCAGCAGTCAACCCGCAGAGGGGAGAGATTCTCCCGGTGAAGCTTTCTTT.

V is TRBV28 and J is TRBJ1-5; no clear D. This CDR3 region has 17 residues. The V end lost 1 base, the J end lost 2 bases, and 15 bases lay between the germline ends. Germline loops: CDR1 MDHEN, CDR2 SYDVKM. CDR3 amino acids: CASSLFYGKTGNQPQHF. The CDR3 nucleotides are TGTGCCAGCAGTTTATTTTACGGAAAAACTGGCAATCAGCCCCAGCATTTT.

This clone was counted once. This chain joins TRBV11-3 and TRBJ2-3, with no clear D. Trimming cost V 1 base and J 1 base, with 6 bases left between them. The CDR3 extends over 14 amino acids. Per the germline V gene, CDR1 is SGHNT and CDR2 is YENEEA. CDR3 protein: CASSLVLGTDTQYF. In DNA, the CDR3 is TGTGCCAGCAGCTTAGTTTTAGGCACAGATACGCAGTATTTT.